This T cell receptor (beta chain) was sequenced during a study of identical twins. With template switching, a universal primer site was added, and the cDNA carried unique molecular identifiers. TCRdb processed the 5' RACE reads anew with MiXCR; each CDR3 protein has one entry. The sample contains roughly 490,000 distinct CDR3 sequences, 14% of which appear only once. Regarding this clonotype: The antigen is undetermined.

The V and J ends lost 4 bases and 5 bases, in that order; junction bases with no gene match: 12. Germline V gene lookup returns CDR1 DFQATT and CDR2 SNEGSKA (reference sequence). This CDR3 is built from 15 residues. General study points: The study reached conclusions through statistical analysis that was cross-sectional, not following the same donors.

Healthy Caucasians supplied all donations. Another study also made use of these data, one on yellow fever vaccine responses in identical twins.

Sequenced material: CD4+ T cells sorted from blood. This chain joins TRBV20-1 and TRBJ2-7; 9 bases match TRBD2. The sequence was collected from a woman aged 18-35 years in good health. DNA of the CDR3: TGCAGTGCTACTTTATTGGCTAGCGGGAAAGACGAGCAGTACTTC. Translated, it gives CSATLLASGKDEQYF.